This TCR beta chain is from a study of T cell repertoires in cytomegalovirus infection. As to this clonotype: No antigen is known for it.

In TCRdb, the reads were re-called with MiXCR into one record per CDR3 protein. The sample lists 550,000 to 850,000 distinct CDR3 sequences; around 31% were seen once. This CDR3 spans 13 amino acids. Trimming pared 6 bases from V and 9 bases from J, leaving 15 bases between. CDR1 and CDR2 from the germline V gene are SGHTA and FQGTGA. The TCR was taken from a human donor in good health (CMV status not recorded). Some clones in this sample may be carry-over from other donors' samples. Sequences were derived from cultured PBMCs, sampled from culture after CMV antigen stimulation. The gene calls are TRBV7-3 and TRBJ1-5; D is uncertain. Here the CDR3 reads CASSPNMDRPQHF. The CDR3, as DNA: TGTGCCAGCAGTCCCAACATGGATAGGCCCCAGCATTTT.